This is a list of T cell receptor beta chains from one sample in a study of vaccination and CD4 T cells after COVID-19. These receptors' antigens are unknown. MiXCR was run by TCRdb on the PCR reads, yielding one entry per CDR3 protein. Among under 10,000 distinct CDR3 sequences listed, 35% to 40% were seen once. Material for sequencing was CD4+ T cells from blood, cultured in vitro. These receptors came from a human donor in good health. The CDR3 runs from the conserved cysteine through the conserved F or W. A D gene is named only where the DNA matches it firmly. The size of a clone is reported for some rows only, either as once, few or many, or as a class for expanded clones.

clone size: .
J gene: TRBJ2-5
V gene: TRBV21-1
D gene: .
CDR3 protein: CASSATGGCETQYF
CDR3 DNA: TGTGCCAGCAGCGCGACAGGGGGTTGCGAGACCCAGTACTTC

clone size: .
J gene: TRBJ2-3
V gene: TRBV19
D gene: .
CDR3 protein: CASSATDTQYF
CDR3 DNA: TGTGCCAGTAGCGCCACAGATACGCAGTATTTT

clone size: few
J gene: TRBJ1-5
V gene: TRBV24-1
D gene: TRBD1
CDR3 protein: CATSEGRQGVDQPQHF
CDR3 DNA: TGTGCCACCAGTGAAGGTAGACAGGGGGTCGATCAGCCCCAGCATTTT

clone size: few
J gene: TRBJ2-3
V gene: TRBV28
D gene: .
CDR3 protein: CASSSLYPTDTQYF
CDR3 DNA: TGTGCCAGCAGCTCCCTTTACCCCACAGATACGCAGTATTTT

clone size: .
J gene: TRBJ2-2
V gene: TRBV12-3/TRBV12-4
D gene: .
CDR3 protein: CASSLHSTGELFF
CDR3 DNA: TGTGCCAGCAGTTTGCATTCCACCGGGGAGCTGTTTTTT

clone size: .
J gene: TRBJ1-2
V gene: TRBV27
D gene: TRBD1
CDR3 protein: CASTAGTGYGYTF
CDR3 DNA: TGTGCCAGCACCGCTGGGACAGGCTATGGCTACACCTTC

clone size: few
J gene: TRBJ2-7
V gene: TRBV7-6
D gene: TRBD2
CDR3 protein: CASSLGGLAGKTYEQYF
CDR3 DNA: TGTGCCAGCAGCTTAGGAGGACTAGCGGGCAAAACCTACGAGCAGTACTTC

clone size: few
J gene: TRBJ2-7
V gene: TRBV12-3/TRBV12-4
D gene: .
CDR3 protein: CATGRGSSEQYF
CDR3 DNA: TGTGCCACGGGTAGGGGGAGTTCCGAGCAGTACTTC

clone size: .
J gene: TRBJ2-5
V gene: TRBV2
D gene: TRBD1
CDR3 protein: CASSRDRGETQYF
CDR3 DNA: TGTGCCAGCAGCCGGGACAGGGGCGAGACCCAGTACTTC

clone size: .
J gene: TRBJ2-4
V gene: TRBV11-2
D gene: TRBD2
CDR3 protein: CASSSLTSGGTAKNIQYF
CDR3 DNA: TGTGCCAGCAGCTCACTGACTAGCGGGGGGACGGCCAAAAACATTCAGTACTTC

clone size: few
J gene: TRBJ2-3
V gene: TRBV7-2
D gene: TRBD2
CDR3 protein: CASSLAPSGGLRGDTQYF
CDR3 DNA: TGTGCCAGCAGCTTAGCGCCTAGCGGGGGGCTCAGGGGAGATACGCAGTATTTT

clone size: few
J gene: TRBJ2-5
V gene: TRBV30
D gene: .
CDR3 protein: CAWSVGLSQETQYF
CDR3 DNA: TGTGCCTGGAGTGTAGGTCTGTCACAAGAGACCCAGTACTTC

clone size: .
J gene: TRBJ1-2
V gene: TRBV14
D gene: .
CDR3 protein: CASSPKVSRDHGYTF
CDR3 DNA: TGTGCCAGCAGCCCTAAAGTCAGCAGGGACCATGGCTACACCTTC

clone size: .
J gene: TRBJ2-1
V gene: TRBV6-1
D gene: TRBD2
CDR3 protein: CASSRGTSGAYNEQFF
CDR3 DNA: TGTGCCAGCAGTAGAGGGACTAGCGGGGCCTACAATGAGCAGTTCTTC

clone size: .
J gene: TRBJ1-3
V gene: TRBV10-3
D gene: .
CDR3 protein: CAISRQISGNTIYF
CDR3 DNA: TGTGCCATCAGCAGACAGATCTCTGGAAACACCATATATTTT

clone size: few
J gene: TRBJ1-3
V gene: TRBV7-2
D gene: TRBD1
CDR3 protein: CASSLQGVDSGNTIYF
CDR3 DNA: TGTGCCAGCAGCTTACAGGGGGTTGACTCTGGAAACACCATATATTTT

clone size: .
J gene: TRBJ2-7
V gene: TRBV20-1
D gene: TRBD1
CDR3 protein: CSASGQGSYEQYF
CDR3 DNA: TGCAGTGCTAGCGGACAGGGGAGCTACGAGCAGTACTTC

clone size: .
J gene: TRBJ1-1
V gene: TRBV5-6
D gene: .
CDR3 protein: CASSLASRGGAEAFF
CDR3 DNA: TGTGCCAGCAGCTTGGCCTCTAGGGGAGGGGCTGAAGCTTTCTTT

clone size: few
J gene: TRBJ2-7
V gene: TRBV2
D gene: .
CDR3 protein: CASSPIQGLRYEQYF
CDR3 DNA: TGTGCCAGCAGTCCTATCCAAGGGCTACGCTACGAGCAGTACTTC

clone size: .
J gene: TRBJ2-2
V gene: TRBV29-1
D gene: .
CDR3 protein: CSAHRGGINTGELFF
CDR3 DNA: TGCAGCGCTCATCGGGGCGGGATAAACACCGGGGAGCTGTTTTTT

clone size: .
J gene: TRBJ2-1
V gene: TRBV7-2
D gene: .
CDR3 protein: CASSLAVGSYNEQFF
CDR3 DNA: TGTGCCAGCAGCTTAGCGGTTGGGTCCTACAATGAGCAGTTCTTC

clone size: .
J gene: TRBJ1-2
V gene: TRBV2
D gene: .
CDR3 protein: CASSEGGTDYGYTF
CDR3 DNA: TGTGCCAGCAGTGAAGGGGGGACTGACTATGGCTACACCTTC

clone size: .
J gene: TRBJ2-7
V gene: TRBV2
D gene: .
CDR3 protein: CASSESDRAYEQYF
CDR3 DNA: TGTGCCAGCAGTGAATCGGACAGAGCCTACGAGCAGTACTTC

clone size: .
J gene: TRBJ2-3
V gene: TRBV27
D gene: .
CDR3 protein: CASSLTSQGRRTDTQYF
CDR3 DNA: TGTGCCAGCAGTTTAACGTCGCAGGGTAGGAGGACAGATACGCAGTATTTT

clone size: .
J gene: TRBJ2-7
V gene: TRBV2
D gene: .
CDR3 protein: CASRPGAYEQYF
CDR3 DNA: TGTGCCAGCCGTCCAGGGGCCTACGAGCAGTACTTC

clone size: once
J gene: TRBJ1-3
V gene: TRBV20-1
D gene: .
CDR3 protein: CSAGLARTGNTIYF
CDR3 DNA: TGCAGTGCTGGTCTTGCGAGGACAGGAAACACCATATATTTT

clone size: .
J gene: TRBJ1-1
V gene: TRBV12-3/TRBV12-4
D gene: TRBD1
CDR3 protein: CASRKGAANTEAFF
CDR3 DNA: TGTGCCAGCAGGAAGGGGGCGGCGAACACTGAAGCTTTCTTT

clone size: .
J gene: TRBJ1-1
V gene: TRBV6-1
D gene: TRBD1
CDR3 protein: CASSPPGQGAPAFF
CDR3 DNA: TGTGCCAGCAGTCCTCCGGGACAGGGGGCGCCGGCTTTCTTT

clone size: .
J gene: TRBJ2-1
V gene: TRBV20-1
D gene: TRBD2
CDR3 protein: CSATGTSGINEQFF
CDR3 DNA: TGCAGTGCTACCGGGACTAGCGGCATCAATGAGCAGTTCTTC

clone size: few
J gene: TRBJ1-6
V gene: TRBV7-8
D gene: .
CDR3 protein: CASSLGQGLNSPLHF
CDR3 DNA: TGTGCCAGCAGCTTAGGGCAGGGGCTAAATTCACCCCTCCACTTT

clone size: once
J gene: TRBJ2-7
V gene: TRBV20-1
D gene: TRBD2
CDR3 protein: CSANLLHASGVPYEQYF
CDR3 DNA: TGCAGTGCTAACTTACTCCATGCTAGCGGCGTCCCCTACGAGCAGTACTTC

clone size: .
J gene: TRBJ1-6
V gene: TRBV6-1
D gene: .
CDR3 protein: CASTEDSPLHF
CDR3 DNA: TGTGCCTCCACCGAGGATTCACCCCTCCACTTT

clone size: few
J gene: TRBJ2-5
V gene: TRBV7-9
D gene: .
CDR3 protein: CASSLAGDQETQYF
CDR3 DNA: TGTGCCAGCAGCTTAGCGGGGGACCAAGAGACCCAGTACTTC

clone size: few
J gene: TRBJ1-3
V gene: TRBV4-1
D gene: .
CDR3 protein: CASSNPGGNTIYF
CDR3 DNA: TGCGCCAGCAGCAACCCGGGCGGAAACACCATATATTTT

clone size: .
J gene: TRBJ2-2
V gene: TRBV27
D gene: TRBD2
CDR3 protein: CASSLIAGGWTGELFF
CDR3 DNA: TGTGCCAGCAGTTTAATAGCGGGGGGTTGGACCGGGGAGCTGTTTTTT

clone size: .
J gene: TRBJ2-5
V gene: TRBV7-2
D gene: .
CDR3 protein: CASSLRRGQETQYF
CDR3 DNA: TGTGCCAGCAGCTTAAGGAGAGGGCAAGAGACCCAGTACTTC

clone size: .
J gene: TRBJ2-5
V gene: TRBV19
D gene: TRBD2
CDR3 protein: CASSIGASGGVRMKTQYF
CDR3 DNA: TGTGCCAGTAGTATAGGGGCTAGCGGGGGGGTAAGAATGAAGACCCAGTACTTC

clone size: .
J gene: TRBJ1-5
V gene: TRBV7-8
D gene: .
CDR3 protein: CASSLGRRGVVPPQHF
CDR3 DNA: TGTGCCAGCAGCTTAGGTCGACGGGGGGTCGTTCCGCCCCAGCATTTT

clone size: .
J gene: TRBJ2-7
V gene: TRBV9
D gene: TRBD2
CDR3 protein: CASSISGSGDEQYF
CDR3 DNA: TGTGCCAGCAGCATTAGCGGGAGTGGTGACGAGCAGTACTTC

clone size: .
J gene: TRBJ2-2
V gene: TRBV20-1
D gene: .
CDR3 protein: CSASDRGTGELFF
CDR3 DNA: TGCAGTGCTAGTGATCGGGGAACCGGGGAGCTGTTTTTT

clone size: few
J gene: TRBJ1-5
V gene: TRBV19
D gene: .
CDR3 protein: CASSIVGGPQHF
CDR3 DNA: TGTGCCAGTAGTATAGTGGGAGGGCCCCAGCATTTT

clone size: .
J gene: TRBJ2-1
V gene: TRBV7-9
D gene: TRBD1
CDR3 protein: CASSLVAGTGDHNEQFF
CDR3 DNA: TGTGCCAGCAGCTTAGTAGCCGGGACAGGGGACCACAATGAGCAGTTCTTC

clone size: .
J gene: TRBJ1-1
V gene: TRBV6-1
D gene: .
CDR3 protein: CASSRQSSMNTEAFF
CDR3 DNA: TGTGCCAGCAGTCGACAGTCAAGCATGAACACTGAAGCTTTCTTT

clone size: .
J gene: TRBJ1-2
V gene: TRBV20-1
D gene: .
CDR3 protein: CSARALRSSYGYTF
CDR3 DNA: TGCAGTGCTAGAGCCCTCCGAAGTTCCTATGGCTACACCTTC

clone size: few
J gene: TRBJ1-2
V gene: TRBV25-1
D gene: .
CDR3 protein: CASSELRVGYGYTF
CDR3 DNA: TGTGCCAGCAGTGAATTAAGGGTGGGCTATGGCTACACCTTC

clone size: .
J gene: TRBJ1-1
V gene: TRBV6-5
D gene: .
CDR3 protein: CASSYLGDTEAFF
CDR3 DNA: TGTGCCAGCAGTTACTTGGGGGACACTGAAGCTTTCTTT

clone size: .
J gene: TRBJ2-7
V gene: TRBV6-1
D gene: .
CDR3 protein: CASSEAGPAYEQYF
CDR3 DNA: TGTGCCAGCAGTGAGGCCGGCCCGGCCTACGAGCAGTACTTC

clone size: few
J gene: TRBJ1-2
V gene: TRBV29-1
D gene: TRBD1
CDR3 protein: CSALTGNNYGYTF
CDR3 DNA: TGCAGCGCATTGACAGGGAATAACTATGGCTACACCTTC